The rows below give T cell receptor beta chains drawn from one sample of a study of T cell repertoires in cytomegalovirus infection. Their antigen targets remain unknown. MiXCR, applied by TCRdb to the reads, yields one record per CDR3 protein. Of some 350,000 distinct CDR3 sequences detected, around a third appear once; the ten largest clones hold about 13%. The specimen was cultured PBMCs, collected from culture after CMV antigen stimulation. These receptor sequences come from a human donor in good health (CMV status not recorded). Some clones in this sample may be carry-over from other donors' samples. Each CDR3 is given with its conserved first and last residue. D genes are given only for firm matches. Clone size appears in some rows only: once, few, many, or a class for an expanded clone.

abundance	v_gene	j_gene	d_gene	CDR3aa	CDR3nt
few	TRBV7-9	TRBJ1-1	TRBD1	CASSLETGITEAFF	TGTGCCAGCAGCTTAGAGACAGGGATCACTGAAGCTTTCTTT
few	TRBV7-6	TRBJ2-2	TRBD1	CASSPPGQSIGGELFF	TGTGCCAGCTCCCCCCCGGGACAGTCCATCGGCGGGGAGCTGTTTTTT
NA	TRBV27	TRBJ1-1	NA	CASSRGLSGEAFF	TGTGCCAGCAGTAGAGGGCTGTCGGGTGAAGCTTTCTTT
few	TRBV12-3/TRBV12-4	TRBJ2-1	NA	CDLLWQFF	TGCGACCTGTTATGGCAGTTCTTC
NA	TRBV28	TRBJ2-1	NA	CASSLGRIEQFF	TGTGCCAGCAGTTTAGGGCGAATTGAGCAGTTCTTC
NA	TRBV20-1	TRBJ2-1	NA	CSAKIRGPNEQFF	TGCAGTGCTAAGATTCGGGGTCCCAATGAGCAGTTCTTC
few	TRBV7-4	TRBJ2-1	NA	CASSLSPGTYNEQFF	TGTGCCAGCAGCTTATCCCCAGGGACCTACAATGAGCAGTTCTTC
NA	TRBV2	TRBJ2-2	NA	CASSSGEAGELFF	TGTGCCAGCAGTTCAGGGGAGGCCGGGGAGCTGTTTTTT
few	TRBV7-9	TRBJ1-5	NA	CASSPLSNQPQHF	TGTGCCAGCAGCCCCCTTAGCAATCAGCCCCAGCATTTT
once	TRBV6-2/TRBV6-3	TRBJ1-5	TRBD1	CASSPLRDSYQPQHF	TGTGCCAGCAGTCCCCTCCGGGACAGTTATCAGCCCCAGCATTTT
NA	TRBV27	TRBJ1-1	NA	CASSYRGSNTEAFF	TGTGCCAGCAGTTATCGGGGATCCAACACTGAAGCTTTCTTT
few	TRBV7-2	TRBJ2-7	TRBD1	CASSPRDRGWTEQYF	TGTGCCAGCAGCCCCAGGGACAGGGGTTGGACTGAGCAGTACTTC
NA	TRBV7-2	TRBJ2-3	TRBD2	CASSLAGTCGRTDTQYF	TGTGCCAGCAGCTTAGCGGGGACTTGCGGGAGAACAGATACGCAGTATTTT
NA	TRBV11-3	TRBJ2-2	NA	CASSLEDRLAPGTGELFF	TGTGCCAGCAGCTTGGAAGATAGGCTAGCCCCTGGCACCGGGGAGCTGTTTTTT
NA	TRBV7-2	TRBJ2-6	NA	CASSNTGSGANVLTF	TGTGCCAGCAGTAATACAGGGTCTGGGGCCAACGTCCTGACTTTC
NA	TRBV28	TRBJ2-5	TRBD1	CASSLAQGAGETQYF	TGTGCCAGCAGTTTGGCTCAGGGGGCTGGGGAGACCCAGTACTTC
NA	TRBV5-4	TRBJ1-1	NA	CASSLDGGLPREAFF	TGTGCCAGCAGCTTAGACGGGGGTTTACCCCGGGAAGCTTTCTTT
NA	TRBV10-3	TRBJ1-2	TRBD1	CAISSRRRDRRANYGYTF	TGTGCCATCAGTTCACGGAGGAGGGACAGACGCGCTAACTATGGCTACACCTTC
NA	TRBV6-2/TRBV6-3	TRBJ2-4	NA	CASSQGERGNIQYF	TGTGCCAGCAGTCAAGGGGAGCGAGGAAACATTCAGTACTTC
NA	TRBV6-2/TRBV6-3	TRBJ2-2	NA	CASSYSASGRGDTGELFF	TGTGCCAGCAGTTACTCTGCTTCTGGCAGGGGGGACACCGGGGAGCTGTTTTTT
few	TRBV11-2	TRBJ1-1	NA	CASSFQTGLNTEAFF	TGTGCCAGCAGCTTCCAGACAGGCCTGAACACTGAAGCTTTCTTT
many	TRBV7-2	TRBJ1-3	TRBD1	CASRAGTGGNTIYF	TGTGCCAGCAGAGCCGGGACAGGAGGAAACACCATATATTTT
NA	TRBV19	TRBJ1-5	NA	CASSIGSLGQPQHF	TGTGCCAGTAGTATCGGGTCTCTGGGCCAGCCCCAGCATTTT
NA	TRBV2	TRBJ1-4	NA	CASRLQGSTNEKLFF	TGTGCCAGCCGACTTCAGGGGAGCACTAATGAAAAACTGTTTTTT
few	TRBV7-2	TRBJ2-3	NA	CASSLGEYTQYF	TGTGCCAGCAGCTTAGGGGAGTATACGCAGTATTTT
many	TRBV7-8	TRBJ1-1	NA	CASSYGALGTEAFF	TGTGCCAGCAGCTATGGGGCGTTAGGCACTGAAGCTTTCTTT
NA	TRBV5-6	TRBJ1-5	NA	CASSFWAFNQPQHF	TGTGCCAGCAGCTTCTGGGCATTCAATCAGCCCCAGCATTTT
few	TRBV7-2	TRBJ2-5	TRBD2	CASSSKTSGTETQYF	TGTGCCAGCAGCTCTAAGACTAGCGGGACGGAGACCCAGTACTTC
many	TRBV7-2	TRBJ1-1	NA	CASSPFHTGSEAFF	TGTGCCAGCAGCCCCTTTCACACCGGTTCTGAAGCTTTCTTT
NA	TRBV12-3/TRBV12-4	TRBJ2-1	TRBD2	CASSTALASGRDEQFF	TGTGCCAGCAGTACCGCCTTGGCTAGCGGGAGGGATGAGCAGTTCTTC
NA	TRBV6-1	TRBJ2-1	NA	CASSEEWNEQFF	TGTGCCAGCAGTGAAGAATGGAATGAGCAGTTCTTC
NA	TRBV4-1	TRBJ2-2	NA	CASSPEDMPNTGELFF	TGCGCCAGCAGCCCCGAGGACATGCCGAACACCGGGGAGCTGTTTTTT
few	TRBV12-3/TRBV12-4	TRBJ1-1	TRBD1	CASSLLGTVNTEAFF	TGTGCCAGCAGTCTCCTTGGGACAGTGAACACTGAAGCTTTCTTT
NA	TRBV6-6	TRBJ1-3	TRBD1	CASSYSTGASGNTIYF	TGTGCCAGCAGTTACTCGACAGGGGCAAGCGGAAACACCATATATTTT
NA	TRBV27	TRBJ2-1	NA	CASSLGLRGPSYNEQFF	TGTGCCAGCAGTTTAGGCTTGCGGGGACCTTCCTACAATGAGCAGTTCTTC
NA	TRBV4-1	TRBJ1-2	TRBD1	CAATWRRDRGFIKDGYTF	TGCGCCGCTACCTGGCGGAGGGACAGGGGATTTATTAAAGATGGCTACACCTTC
few	TRBV19	TRBJ2-3	NA	CASSAGQSTDTQYF	TGTGCCAGTAGTGCCGGACAGAGCACAGATACGCAGTATTTT
NA	TRBV7-2	TRBJ1-1	TRBD1	CASSPGQRTEAFF	TGTGCCAGCAGCCCGGGACAGCGAACTGAAGCTTTCTTT
NA	TRBV2	TRBJ2-2	TRBD2	CASNAETSAGELFF	TGTGCCAGCAATGCGGAGACTAGCGCAGGGGAGCTGTTTTTT
few	TRBV11-3	TRBJ2-5	TRBD1	CASSSTGMIETQYF	TGTGCCAGCAGCTCGACAGGGATGATAGAGACCCAGTACTTC
NA	TRBV11-2	TRBJ2-3	NA	CASSQAVDTQYF	TGTGCCAGCAGCCAAGCGGTGGATACGCAGTATTTT
once	TRBV12-3/TRBV12-4	TRBJ2-1	TRBD2	CATSGLAILGDEQFF	TGTGCCACCAGTGGACTAGCCATATTAGGGGATGAGCAGTTCTTC
many	TRBV7-2	TRBJ1-1	NA	CASSRWGNEAFF	TGTGCCAGCAGCCGTTGGGGAAATGAAGCTTTCTTT
many	TRBV7-2	TRBJ2-3	TRBD2	CASSILAGADTQYF	TGTGCCAGCAGCATACTAGCGGGAGCAGATACGCAGTATTTT